This T cell receptor beta chain appears in the sequencing data of a study of CXCR3-negative and CXCR3-positive naive CD8 T cells. Germline assignment: CDR1 LGHNA and CDR2 YSLEER. This CDR3 comprises 17 residues. Whole-study findings and limits: Upon cryopreservation, CXCR3 expression partially decreased, and most assays used fresh PBMCs.

The authors prepared UMI-labeled TRB cDNA libraries by 5' RACE. Reprocessing the 5' RACE reads, TCRdb reports a single entry for every CDR3 protein and omits DNA. This table holds about 81,000 distinct CDR3 sequences. As to this clonotype: The antigen is not known.

This clonotype originated in a human donor in good health. Some clones in this sample may be carry-over from other donors' samples. Sequenced sample: naive CXCR3- CD8+ T cells from blood. The sample's subset: CD45RO-CCR7+CD27+CD95- naive CD8+ T cells lacking CXCR3 (TNR3-). The chain carries TRBV4-3 and TRBJ2-1; the D call from TCRdb, TRBD1, cannot be confirmed without DNA. The CDR3 protein is CASSQGFLGTGFSEQFF.